The 20 T cell receptor beta chains reported below all come from one sample, sequenced in a study of blood T cell repertoires in COVID-19 (dated by TCRdb to 2020 to 2022). The library was built by means of the immunoSEQ multiplex PCR assay. TCRdb limited this immuneACCESS table to in-frame rearrangements with V and J called. A share of clones is missing; checked studies link under half to unresolved V genes, and the rest is unexplained. The sample table records roughly 300,000 clones; approximately 83% of these occur just once. The top ten constitute approximately 9% of the sample. The specimen was peripheral blood. Receptor source: a woman between 50 and 59 years old who had recovered from COVID-19.

CDR3 region: CASSEGLAYEQYF. The CDR3 DNA is TGTGCCAGCAGCGAGGGACTAGCCTACGAGCAGTACTTC. The V call is TRBV9, the J call TRBJ2-7; 8 nucleotides agree with TRBD2. Germline lookup yields CDR1 SGDLS and CDR2 YYNGEE. V was pared by 3 bases and J by 2 bases, with 1 base of the junction left unmatched. This CDR3 comprises 13 residues.

The genes are TRBV7-2 and TRBJ2-1, with TRBD2 matching 8 bases. Germline CDR1 reads SGHTA; CDR2 reads FQGNSA. This CDR3 spans 14 amino acids. Trimming removed 5 bases from V and 8 bases from J; junction bases left unmatched: 8. The CDR3: CASSPSLTSDEQFF. CDR3 nucleotide sequence: TGTGCCAGCAGCCCGTCGCTGACTAGCGATGAGCAGTTCTTC.

The rearrangement links TRBV2 to TRBJ2-7; 9 bases match TRBD1. CDR1 is SNHLY and CDR2 is FYNNEI in the germline V gene. The CDR3 length is 13 residues. The trim removed 6 bases at V and 3 bases at J, leaving 3 bases unmatched. This CDR3 reads CASSRDRDYEQYF. CDR3 nucleotides: TGTGCCAGCAGCCGGGACAGGGACTACGAGCAGTACTTC.

In this sample, this clone turned up once. This sequence joins TRBV6-2 or TRBV6-3 and TRBJ1-2, with D perhaps TRBD1 (6 bases). Deletions cut 5 bases from V and 8 bases from J, with 21 bases between. The CDR3 contains 15 residues. Looked up from germline, CDR1 is MNHEY and CDR2 is SVGEGT. CDR3 in DNA: TGTGCCAGCAGTCTACTGGCGGTACAGGGAATAGGCTACACCTTC. This translates into CASSLLAVQGIGYTF.

The rearrangement links TRBV2 to TRBJ2-7; 9 bases fit TRBD2. Germline V gene sequence: CDR1 SNHLY, CDR2 FYNNEI. V shed 4 bases, J shed 3 bases, and the junction held 4 bases outside the gene matches. CDR3 length: 14 amino acids. CDR3 sequence (DNA): TGTGCCAGCAGTGTTGATAGCGGGAGCTACGAGCAGTACTTC. Its protein product is CASSVDSGSYEQYF.

The chain is built from TRBV13 and TRBJ2-1; the match to TRBD2 covers 8 bases. Unmatched junction bases numbered 10, after V lost 9 bases and J lost 0 bases. Germline values: CDR1 PRHDT, CDR2 FYEKMQ (reference sequence). This CDR3 is built from 16 residues. The CDR3 protein is CASTLSGGPSYNEQFF. The DNA for the CDR3 is TGTGCCAGTACCCTATCGGGGGGGCCCTCCTACAATGAGCAGTTCTTC.

The J gene is TRBJ1-2, the V gene TRBV7-2, with D tentatively TRBD1 (6 bases). The V gene's germline CDR1 is SGHTA and CDR2 FQGNSA. The CDR3 consists of 15 residues. Between the trimmed V and J ends, which lost 5 bases and 0 bases, there was a span of 13 bases. CDR3 protein: CASSTRTATNYGYTF. DNA of the CDR3: TGTGCCAGCAGCACACGGACAGCCACTAACTATGGCTACACCTTC.

The rearrangement joins TRBV3-1 (or the pseudogene TRBV3-2) to TRBJ2-6, with 7 bases that match TRBD2. V gave up 0 bases and J gave up 0 bases; unmatched junction bases: 5. The CDR3 contains 18 residues. The germline V gene has CDR1 LGHDT and CDR2 YNNKEL (reference sequence). The CDR3 sequence: CASSQDGGGTSGANVLTF. The CDR3 DNA reads as TGTGCCAGCAGCCAAGACGGGGGAGGGACCTCTGGGGCCAACGTCCTGACTTTC.

The rearrangement joins TRBV28 to TRBJ2-3; 10 bases agree with TRBD2. The CDR3 covers 17 residues. Germline V lookup: CDR1 MDHEN, CDR2 SYDVKM. V trimming: 2 bases; J trimming: 5 bases; junction bases outside the gene matches: 10. In DNA, the CDR3 is TGTGCCAGCAGTTTAGGACCTAGCGGGGGATCTAGAGATACGCAGTATTTT. Its translation is CASSLGPSGGSRDTQYF.

Only a few counts were recorded for this clone. CDR3 residues: CASSIGAASDTQYF. CDR3 DNA sequence: TGTGCCAGTAGTATAGGAGCGGCTTCAGATACGCAGTATTTT. V and J are TRBV19 and TRBJ2-3; possible D gene TRBD2, 5 bases. Germline V gene lookup returns CDR1 LNHDA and CDR2 SQIVND (reference sequence). V was trimmed by 1 base and J by 4 bases, leaving 9 bases between them. This CDR3 has 14 residues.

The sample holds many counts of this clone. This CDR3 is CASSEFNRGGGYTF. The DNA for the CDR3 is TGTGCCAGCAGTGAATTCAACAGGGGCGGAGGCTACACCTTC. This chain connects TRBV25-1 to TRBJ1-2; TRBD1 matches 7 bases. Trimming at V came to 1 base and at J to 8 bases, leaving 7 bases not matched to a gene. CDR1 is MGHDK, CDR2 SYGVNS, per germline. This CDR3 spans 14 amino acids.

This chain links TRBV19 with TRBJ1-2; 9 positions match TRBD1. V gave up 1 base and J gave up 5 bases; unmatched junction bases: 2. Germline CDR1 reads LNHDA; CDR2 reads SQIVND (reference sequence). CDR3 length equals 14 residues. The CDR3 sequence: CASSIGTGDYGYTF. The CDR3 nucleotides read TGTGCCAGTAGTATAGGGACAGGGGATTATGGCTACACCTTC.

V usage is TRBV19 and J usage is TRBJ1-5; TRBD1 is a possible D gene (5 bases). This CDR3 is built from 15 residues. V was cut by 1 base and J by 6 bases, with 13 bases left in between. Looked up from germline, CDR1 is LNHDA and CDR2 is SQIVND (reference sequence). CDR3 sequence: CASSIGGQGPQPQHF. The CDR3 DNA reads as TGTGCCAGTAGTATAGGTGGTCAGGGCCCTCAGCCCCAGCATTTT.

The CDR3 reads CASSFLGANTEAFF. DNA for the CDR3: TGTGCCAGCAGTTTCCTGGGGGCTAACACTGAAGCTTTCTTT. The chain is built from TRBV27 and TRBJ1-1, with a possible D match to TRBD1 (6 bases). The CDR3 runs to 14 residues. Trimming cost V 3 bases and J 2 bases, with 10 bases left between them. From germline, CDR1 is MNHEY and CDR2 SMNVEV (reference sequence).

V and J are TRBV15 and TRBJ1-1; D possibly corresponds to TRBD1 (5 bases). Looked up from germline, CDR1 is LNHNV and CDR2 is YYDKDF (reference sequence). V was pared by 1 base and J by 3 bases, with 6 bases between. The CDR3 covers 13 residues. The DNA of the CDR3 is TGTGCCACCAGCAGAGCGGGGGACACTGAAGCTTTCTTT. Its translation is CATSRAGDTEAFF.

The rearrangement links TRBV5-5 to TRBJ2-7, with D possibly matching TRBD1 (5 bases). The CDR3 is made up of 14 amino acids. V gave up 2 bases and J gave up 0 bases, with 9 bases separating them. CDR1 and CDR2 from the germline V gene are SGHKS and YYEKEE (reference sequence). The CDR3 protein is CASSFDRISYEQYF. In nucleotides, the CDR3 is TGTGCCAGCAGCTTCGACAGAATCTCCTACGAGCAGTACTTC. Supplemented by reference TRBV5-5 and TRBJ2-7, the full variable domain reads DAGVTQSPTHLIKTRGQQVTLRCSPISGHKSVSWYQQVLGQGPQFIFQYYEKEERGRGNFPDRFSARQFPNYSSELNVNALLLGDSALYLCASSFDRISYEQYFGPGTRLTVT.

CDR3 in amino acids: CASIEKWSNQPQHF. The DNA for the CDR3 is TGTGCCAGTATAGAGAAGTGGTCGAATCAGCCCCAGCATTTT. J is TRBJ1-5 and V is TRBV19; no reliable D call. Trimming cost V 7 bases and J 4 bases, with 14 bases left between them. CDR1 and CDR2 from the germline V gene are LNHDA and SQIVND (reference sequence). This CDR3 has 14 amino acids. Full variable domain (remainder filled in from reference TRBV19 and TRBJ1-5): DGGITQSPKYLFRKEGQNVTLSCEQNLNHDAMYWYRQDPGQGLRLIYYSQIVNDFQKGDIAEGYSVSREKKESFPLTVTSAQKNPTAFYLCASIEKWSNQPQHFGDGTRLSIL.

This chain links TRBV6-2 or TRBV6-3 with TRBJ2-7; 7 nucleotides match TRBD2. The germline gives CDR1 MNHEY, CDR2 SVGEGT. J was trimmed by 7 bases and V by 6 bases; bases with no gene match: 12. CDR3 length: 14 residues. The CDR3 DNA follows: TGTGCCAGCAGCTCCGGGACTAATCCTACGGAGCAGTACTTC. Its protein product is CASSSGTNPTEQYF.

This chain joins TRBV6-4 and TRBJ2-1; TRBD1 matches 8 bases. J was trimmed by 7 bases and V by 6 bases; bases with no gene match: 11. The germline CDR1 and CDR2 sequences are MRHNA and SNTAGT. This CDR3 region has 15 residues. The CDR3 here is CASRMQGTGSNEQFF. For the CDR3, the DNA is TGTGCCAGCAGAATGCAGGGGACAGGTTCGAATGAGCAGTTCTTC.

This clone was recorded only once. This chain connects TRBV5-4 to TRBJ2-3; D ambiguous. The germline V and J ends were trimmed by 2 bases and 0 bases, with 4 bases remaining between them. Germline CDR1 and CDR2: SGHNT and YYREEE (reference sequence). CDR3 length equals 13 residues. The CDR3 is CASSFGSTDTQYF. CDR3 in DNA: TGTGCCAGCAGCTTCGGTAGCACAGATACGCAGTATTTT.